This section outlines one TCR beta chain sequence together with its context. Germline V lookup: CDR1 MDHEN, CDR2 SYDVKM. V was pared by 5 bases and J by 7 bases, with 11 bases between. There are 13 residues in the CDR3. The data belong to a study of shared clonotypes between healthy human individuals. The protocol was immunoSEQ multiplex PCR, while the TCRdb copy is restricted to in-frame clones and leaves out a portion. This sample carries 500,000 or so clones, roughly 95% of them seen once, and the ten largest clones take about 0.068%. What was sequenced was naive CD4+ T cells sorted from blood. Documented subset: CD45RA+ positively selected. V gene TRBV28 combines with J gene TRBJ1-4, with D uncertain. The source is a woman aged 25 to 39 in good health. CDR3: CASSLPWVEKLFF. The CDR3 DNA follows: TGTGCCAGCAGTCTACCCTGGGTTGAAAAACTGTTTTTT.